Given below is one TCR beta chain in context. This CDR3 comprises 15 residues. The germline gives CDR1 SGHTA, CDR2 FQGNSA. Trimming stripped 4 bases from V and 5 bases from J, with 17 bases between. The sample is drawn from a study of cytomegalovirus exposure and HLA in healthy donors. Both 60 Vbeta primers and 13 Jbeta primers went into the PCR. Some clones are missing from TCRdb's copy, which holds only in-frame ones; the method was immunoSEQ multiplex PCR. Of 120,000 or so clones in the sample, over 65% were seen once. V and J are TRBV7-2 and TRBJ2-5; D may be TRBD2 (5 bases). The sequenced sample was PBMCs. The sequence came from a man younger than 40 in good health and CMV-seropositive. The CDR3 DNA follows: TGTGCCAGCAGCTCGATACGGGGAACGGGCGAGACCCAGTACTTC. It encodes CASSSIRGTGETQYF.